The 5 T cell receptor beta chains reported below all come from one sample, sequenced in a study of blood T cell repertoires in COVID-19. The protocol was immunoSEQ multiplex PCR, while the TCRdb copy is restricted to in-frame clones and leaves out a portion. The table records 150,000 or so clones, roughly 80% of them present only once. Material: PBMCs or T cells enriched from blood (not recorded which). The receptors stem from a woman aged 35 to 49 with acute COVID-19.

This sequence joins TRBV18 and TRBJ2-1; 9 bases align to TRBD2. Germline lookup yields CDR1 KGHSH and CDR2 LQKENI. Trimming at V came to 6 bases and at J to 4 bases, leaving 7 bases not matched to a gene. This CDR3 has 15 residues. CDR3 DNA sequence: TGTGCCAGCTCTCTCCGGACTAGCGAGTACAATGAGCAGTTCTTC. Translating gives CASSLRTSEYNEQFF.

This clone was counted a few times. The rearrangement joins TRBV18 to TRBJ1-5; 12 nucleotides agree with TRBD1. CDR1 and CDR2 (germline): KGHSH, LQKENI. V lost 2 bases to trimming and J lost 6 bases; unmatched junction nucleotides: 8. The CDR3 runs 17 residues. The CDR3 DNA is TGTGCCAGCTCACCAATATCCGGGACAGGGGGCGGTCAGCCCCAGCATTTT. Protein product: CASSPISGTGGGQPQHF.

The CDR3 nucleotides are TGTGCCAGCAGCCCTAGTGGGGGGACTGAAGCTTTCTTT. Protein sequence: CASSPSGGTEAFF. The chain carries TRBV9 and TRBJ1-1; weak D call: TRBD1 (5 bases). CDR3 length: 13 amino acids. V was clipped by 4 bases and J by 5 bases, with 12 bases between them. Germline lookup yields CDR1 SGDLS and CDR2 YYNGEE.

For the CDR3, the DNA is TGTGCCAGCAGCCCCGGGATCACGGGAGGATACACTGAAGCTTTCTTT. The encoded protein is CASSPGITGGYTEAFF. The rearrangement links TRBV3-1 (or the pseudogene TRBV3-2) to TRBJ1-1; D gene uncertain. The ends were cut back, 4 bases at V and 3 bases at J, with 18 bases in the middle. CDR1 is LGHDT and CDR2 is YNNKEL in the germline V gene (reference sequence). The CDR3 runs to 16 residues.

Notes on this clone: Different DNA sequences within this sample yield the same CDR3. J is TRBJ2-7 and V is TRBV15; TRBD1 agrees at 9 bases. CDR1 is LNHNV, CDR2 YYDKDF, per germline (reference sequence). V lost 3 bases to trimming and J lost 3 bases; unmatched junction nucleotides: 6. The CDR3 sequence is 15 residues long. CDR3 region: CATSSEPGQGYEQYF. CDR3 sequence (DNA): TGTGCCACCAGCAGCGAGCCGGGACAGGGCTACGAGCAGTACTTC.